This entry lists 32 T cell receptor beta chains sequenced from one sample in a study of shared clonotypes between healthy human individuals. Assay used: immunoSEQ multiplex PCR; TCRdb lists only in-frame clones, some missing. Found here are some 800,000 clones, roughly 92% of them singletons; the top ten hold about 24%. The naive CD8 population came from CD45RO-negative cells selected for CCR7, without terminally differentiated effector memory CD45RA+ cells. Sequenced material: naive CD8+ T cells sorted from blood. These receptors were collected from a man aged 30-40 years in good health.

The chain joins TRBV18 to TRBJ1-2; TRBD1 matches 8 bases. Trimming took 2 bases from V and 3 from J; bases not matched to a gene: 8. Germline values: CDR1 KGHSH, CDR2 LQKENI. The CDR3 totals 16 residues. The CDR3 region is CASSPSPGQADYGYTF. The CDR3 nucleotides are TGTGCCAGCTCACCATCTCCGGGACAGGCCGACTATGGCTACACCTTC.

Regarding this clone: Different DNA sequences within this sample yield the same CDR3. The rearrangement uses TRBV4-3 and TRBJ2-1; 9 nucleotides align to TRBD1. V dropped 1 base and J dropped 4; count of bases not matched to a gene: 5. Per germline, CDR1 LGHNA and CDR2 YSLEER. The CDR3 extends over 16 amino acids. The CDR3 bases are TGCGCCAGCAGCCAAGGCGGACAGGGGATTTACAATGAGCAGTTCTTC. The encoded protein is CASSQGGQGIYNEQFF.

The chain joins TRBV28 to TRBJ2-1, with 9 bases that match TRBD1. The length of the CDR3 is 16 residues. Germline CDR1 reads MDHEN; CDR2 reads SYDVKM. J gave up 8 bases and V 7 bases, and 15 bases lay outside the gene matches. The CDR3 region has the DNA TGTGCCAGCACCCTCGGTACAGGGGGCTCAGGGGATGAGCAGTTCTTC. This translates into CASTLGTGGSGDEQFF.

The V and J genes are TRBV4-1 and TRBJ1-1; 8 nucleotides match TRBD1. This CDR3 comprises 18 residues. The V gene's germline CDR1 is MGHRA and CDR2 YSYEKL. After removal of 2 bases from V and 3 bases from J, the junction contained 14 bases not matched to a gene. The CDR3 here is CASSQYAGTGGVDTEAFF. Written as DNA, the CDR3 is TGCGCCAGCAGCCAATACGCCGGGACAGGAGGGGTGGACACTGAAGCTTTCTTT.

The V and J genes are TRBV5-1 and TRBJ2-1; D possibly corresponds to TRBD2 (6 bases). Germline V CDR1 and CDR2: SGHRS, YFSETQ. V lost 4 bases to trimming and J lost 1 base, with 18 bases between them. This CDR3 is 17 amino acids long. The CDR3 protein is CASSPPRAGRSYNEQFF. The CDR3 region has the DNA TGCGCCAGCAGCCCTCCTAGGGCGGGGCGGTCCTACAATGAGCAGTTCTTC.

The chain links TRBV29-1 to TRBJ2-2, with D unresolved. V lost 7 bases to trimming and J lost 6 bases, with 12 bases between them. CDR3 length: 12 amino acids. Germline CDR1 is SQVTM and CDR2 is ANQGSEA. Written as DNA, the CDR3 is TGCAGCGCTGTAACGTCGGCCGGGGAGCTGTTTTTT. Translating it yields CSAVTSAGELFF.

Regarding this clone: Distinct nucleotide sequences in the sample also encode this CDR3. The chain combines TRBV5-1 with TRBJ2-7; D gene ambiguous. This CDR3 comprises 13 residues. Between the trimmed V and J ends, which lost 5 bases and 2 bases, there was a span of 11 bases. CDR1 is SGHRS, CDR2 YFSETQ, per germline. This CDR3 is CASSHGPAYEQYF. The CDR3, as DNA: TGCGCCAGCAGTCACGGTCCGGCCTACGAGCAGTACTTC.

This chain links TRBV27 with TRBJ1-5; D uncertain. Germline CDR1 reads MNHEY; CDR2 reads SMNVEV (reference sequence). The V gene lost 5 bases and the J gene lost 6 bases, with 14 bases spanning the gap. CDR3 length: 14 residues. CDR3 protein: CASSALGFGQPQHF. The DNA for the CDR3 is TGTGCCAGCAGTGCGTTGGGGTTCGGTCAGCCCCAGCATTTT.

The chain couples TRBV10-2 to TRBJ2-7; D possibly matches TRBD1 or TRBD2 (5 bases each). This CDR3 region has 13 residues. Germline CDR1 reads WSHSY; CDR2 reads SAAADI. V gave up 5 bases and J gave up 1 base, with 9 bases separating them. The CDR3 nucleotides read TGCGCCAGCAGTCGGGACGGATCCTACGAGCAGTACTTC. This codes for CASSRDGSYEQYF.

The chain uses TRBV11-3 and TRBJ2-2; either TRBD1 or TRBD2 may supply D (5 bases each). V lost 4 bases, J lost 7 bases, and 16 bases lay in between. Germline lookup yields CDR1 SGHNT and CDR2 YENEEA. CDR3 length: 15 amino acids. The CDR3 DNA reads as TGTGCCAGCAGCTCTTGGGGGAGTGAAGGCGGGGAGCTGTTTTTT. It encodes CASSSWGSEGGELFF.

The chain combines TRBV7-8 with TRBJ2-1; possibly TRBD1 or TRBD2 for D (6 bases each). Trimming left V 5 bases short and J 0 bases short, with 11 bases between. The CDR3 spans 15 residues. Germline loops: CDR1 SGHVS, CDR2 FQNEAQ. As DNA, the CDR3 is TGTGCCAGCAGCGGGGGGCCCAGCTCCTACAATGAGCAGTTCTTC. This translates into CASSGGPSSYNEQFF.

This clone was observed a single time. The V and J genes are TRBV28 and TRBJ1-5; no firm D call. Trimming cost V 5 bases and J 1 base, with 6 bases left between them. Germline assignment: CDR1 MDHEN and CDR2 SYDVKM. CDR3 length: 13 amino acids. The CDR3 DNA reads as TGTGCCAGCAGTAAGGAGAGCAATCAGCCCCAGCATTTT. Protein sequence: CASSKESNQPQHF.

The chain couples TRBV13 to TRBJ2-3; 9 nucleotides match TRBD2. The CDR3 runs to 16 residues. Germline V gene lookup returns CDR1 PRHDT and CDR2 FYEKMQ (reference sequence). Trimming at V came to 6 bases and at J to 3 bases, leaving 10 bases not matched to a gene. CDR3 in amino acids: CASRPSLAGVTDTQYF. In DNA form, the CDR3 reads TGTGCCAGCAGACCAAGTTTAGCGGGAGTAACAGATACGCAGTATTTT.

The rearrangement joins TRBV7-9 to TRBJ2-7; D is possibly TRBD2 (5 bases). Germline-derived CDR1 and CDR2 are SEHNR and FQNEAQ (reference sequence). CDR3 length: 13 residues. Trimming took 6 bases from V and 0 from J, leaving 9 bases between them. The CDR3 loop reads CASRNGNSYEQYF. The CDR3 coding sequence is TGTGCCAGCAGGAACGGGAACTCCTACGAGCAGTACTTC.

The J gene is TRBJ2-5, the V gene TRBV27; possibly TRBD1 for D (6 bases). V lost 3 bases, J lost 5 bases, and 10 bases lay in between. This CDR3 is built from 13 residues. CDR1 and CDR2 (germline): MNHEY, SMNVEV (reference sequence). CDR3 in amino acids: CASSFLDRETQYF. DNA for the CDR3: TGTGCCAGCAGTTTCCTCGACAGGGAGACCCAGTACTTC.

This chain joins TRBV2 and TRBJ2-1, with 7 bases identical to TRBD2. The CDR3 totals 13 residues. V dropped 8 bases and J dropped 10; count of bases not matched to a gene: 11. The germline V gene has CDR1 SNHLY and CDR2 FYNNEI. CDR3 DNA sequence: TGTGCCAGCCCCACCCCCCTAGCGGAAGAGCAGTTCTTC. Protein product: CASPTPLAEEQFF.

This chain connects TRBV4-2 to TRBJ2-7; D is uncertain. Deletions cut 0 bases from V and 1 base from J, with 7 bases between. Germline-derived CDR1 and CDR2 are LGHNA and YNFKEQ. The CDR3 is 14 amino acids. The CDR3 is CASSQDNLSYEQYF. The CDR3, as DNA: TGTGCCAGCAGCCAAGACAACTTGTCCTACGAGCAGTACTTC.

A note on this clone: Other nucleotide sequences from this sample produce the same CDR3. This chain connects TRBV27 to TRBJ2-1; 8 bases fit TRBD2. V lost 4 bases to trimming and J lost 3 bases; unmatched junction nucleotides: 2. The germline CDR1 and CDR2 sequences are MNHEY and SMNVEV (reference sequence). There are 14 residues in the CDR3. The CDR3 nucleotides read TGTGCCAGCAGTTCTAGCGGGTTCTACAATGAGCAGTTCTTC. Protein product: CASSSSGFYNEQFF.

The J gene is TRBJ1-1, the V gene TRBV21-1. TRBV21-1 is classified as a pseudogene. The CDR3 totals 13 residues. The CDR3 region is CASSREGNTEAFF. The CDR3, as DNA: TGTGCCAGCAGCCGAGAAGGAAACACTGAAGCTTTCTTT.

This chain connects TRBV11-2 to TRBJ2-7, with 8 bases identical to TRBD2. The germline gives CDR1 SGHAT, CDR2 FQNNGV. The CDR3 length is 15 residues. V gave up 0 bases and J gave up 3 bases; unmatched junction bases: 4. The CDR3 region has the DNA TGTGCCAGCAGCTTAGACTCCAGCGGGAGCTACGAGCAGTACTTC. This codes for CASSLDSSGSYEQYF.

CDR3 DNA sequence: TGTGCCAGCAGCTTGGATGTGGGCTACGAGCAGTACTTC. It is translated as CASSLDVGYEQYF. The chain employs TRBV5-4 and TRBJ2-7; D is unresolved. V was clipped by 0 bases and J by 3 bases, with 7 bases between them. This CDR3 has 13 residues. CDR1 SGHNT and CDR2 YYREEE come from the germline V gene (reference sequence).

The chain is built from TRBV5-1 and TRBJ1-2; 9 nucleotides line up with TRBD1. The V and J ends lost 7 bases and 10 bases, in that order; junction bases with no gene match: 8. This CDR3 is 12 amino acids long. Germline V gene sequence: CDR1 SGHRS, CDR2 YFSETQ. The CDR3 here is CASDTGGADYTF. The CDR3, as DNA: TGCGCCAGCGATACAGGGGGCGCAGACTACACCTTC.

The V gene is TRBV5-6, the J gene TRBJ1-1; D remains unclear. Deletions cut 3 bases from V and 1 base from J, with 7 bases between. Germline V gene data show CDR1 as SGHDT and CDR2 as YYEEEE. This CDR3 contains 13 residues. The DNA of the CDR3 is TGTGCCAGCAGCTCGGGCCGGAACACTGAAGCTTTCTTT. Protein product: CASSSGRNTEAFF.

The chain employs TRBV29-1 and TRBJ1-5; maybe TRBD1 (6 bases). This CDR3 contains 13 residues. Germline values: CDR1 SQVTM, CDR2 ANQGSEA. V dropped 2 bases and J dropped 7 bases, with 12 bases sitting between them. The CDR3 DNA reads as TGCAGCGTTGAAACAGGGAGGGGACAGCCCCAGCATTTT. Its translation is CSVETGRGQPQHF. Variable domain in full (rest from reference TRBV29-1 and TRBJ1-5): SAVISQKPSRDICQRGTSLTIQCQVDSQVTMMFWYRQQPGQSLTLIATANQGSEATYESGFVIDKFPISRPNLTFSTLTVSNMSPEDSSIYLCSVETGRGQPQHFGDGTRLSIL.

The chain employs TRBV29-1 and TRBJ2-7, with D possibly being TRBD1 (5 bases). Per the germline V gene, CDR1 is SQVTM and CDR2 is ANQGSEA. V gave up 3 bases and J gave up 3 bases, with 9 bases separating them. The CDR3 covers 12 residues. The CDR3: CSVETDGYEQYF. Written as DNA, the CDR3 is TGCAGCGTTGAGACAGACGGCTACGAGCAGTACTTC.

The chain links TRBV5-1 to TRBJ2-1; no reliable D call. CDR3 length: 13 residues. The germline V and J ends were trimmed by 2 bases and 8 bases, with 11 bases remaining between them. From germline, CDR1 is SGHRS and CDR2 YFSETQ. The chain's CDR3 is CASSFVEIDEQFF. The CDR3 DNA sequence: TGCGCCAGCAGCTTCGTAGAAATCGATGAGCAGTTCTTC.

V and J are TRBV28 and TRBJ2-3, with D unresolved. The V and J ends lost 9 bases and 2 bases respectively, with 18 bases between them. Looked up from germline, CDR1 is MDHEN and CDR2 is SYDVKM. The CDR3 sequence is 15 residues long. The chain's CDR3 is CASRPLAALTDTQYF. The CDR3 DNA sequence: TGTGCCAGTAGACCGTTGGCGGCTCTCACAGATACGCAGTATTTT.

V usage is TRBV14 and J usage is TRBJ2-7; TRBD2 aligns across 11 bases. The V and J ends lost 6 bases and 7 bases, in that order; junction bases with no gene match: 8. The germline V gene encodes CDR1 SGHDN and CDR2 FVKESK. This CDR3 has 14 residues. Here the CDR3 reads CASRTSGEGWEQYF. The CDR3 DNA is TGTGCCAGCAGGACTAGCGGGGAAGGATGGGAGCAGTACTTC.

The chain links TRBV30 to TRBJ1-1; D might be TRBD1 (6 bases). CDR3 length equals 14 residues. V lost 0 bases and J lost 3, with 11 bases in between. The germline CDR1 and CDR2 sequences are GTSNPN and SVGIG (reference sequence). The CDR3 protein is CAWSVWGLDTEAFF. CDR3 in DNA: TGTGCCTGGAGTGTATGGGGGCTTGACACTGAAGCTTTCTTT. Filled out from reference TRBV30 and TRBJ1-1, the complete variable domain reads SQTIHQWPATLVQPVGSPLSLECTVEGTSNPNLYWYRQAAGRGLQLLFYSVGIGQISSEVPQNLSASRPQDRQFILSSKKLLLSDSGFYLCAWSVWGLDTEAFFGQGTRLTVV.

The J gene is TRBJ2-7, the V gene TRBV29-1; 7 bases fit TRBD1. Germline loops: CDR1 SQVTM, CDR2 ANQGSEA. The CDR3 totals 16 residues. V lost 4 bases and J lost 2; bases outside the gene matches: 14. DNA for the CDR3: TGCAGCGTTGTCGGTAGGGGGCTTATCGCCCCCTACGAGCAGTACTTC. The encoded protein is CSVVGRGLIAPYEQYF.

The CDR3 bases are TGTGCCAGCAGCTTAAACAGACTAGCGGGAGGGGTCATGGAGCAGTTCTTC. It encodes CASSLNRLAGGVMEQFF. The chain recombines TRBV7-2 with TRBJ2-1, with 14 bases matching TRBD2. CDR3 length: 17 residues. V shed 2 bases, J shed 10 bases, and the junction held 10 bases outside the gene matches. CDR1 is SGHTA, CDR2 FQGNSA, per germline.

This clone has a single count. Here the CDR3 DNA reads TGTGCCAGCAGCTTAGCCGGGACTAACGGAGGGGGGGATACGCAGTATTTT. The encoded protein is CASSLAGTNGGGDTQYF. The rearrangement joins TRBV11-2 to TRBJ2-3; a possible D gene is TRBD2 (7 bases). CDR1 and CDR2 (germline): SGHAT, FQNNGV. Trimming pared 1 base from V and 6 bases from J, leaving 20 bases between. This CDR3 has 17 amino acids.